This TCR beta chain emerged from a study of T cells after posttransplantation cyclophosphamide. Overall study findings and caveats: Donor-recipient repertoire similarity was low at 1-2 months, rising over year one.

The CDR3 loop spans 14 amino acids. Losses at the gene ends were 5 bases for V and 6 bases for J; bases not matched to a gene: 7. CDR1 is LNHDA and CDR2 is SQIVND in the germline V gene (reference sequence). This clone was detected ten times or more. The target antigen is unknown. The assay was immunoSEQ multiplex PCR, and TCRdb's table has in-frame clones only and misses some. The sample yields approximately 30,000 clones, without any singletons. The sample comprised PBMCs. The TCR sequence derives from a woman between 45 and 60 years old in good health and a related stem cell transplant donor. The V call is TRBV19, the J call TRBJ1-1, with 9 bases that match TRBD1. As DNA, the CDR3 is TGTGCCAGTAGTCACAGGGGGCAGGGCGCTGAAGCTTTCTTT. Amino acid sequence: CASSHRGQGAEAFF.